The entry below describes one TCR beta chain. Antigen unknown. The sample originates from a study of cytomegalovirus exposure and HLA in healthy donors. Whole-study findings and limits: CMV antigen specificity was confirmed in vitro for a few CMV-associated chains. Later analysis identified about 18,000 TCR beta sequences associated with HLA alleles, using a false discovery rate threshold of 0.05. High sensitivity and specificity were reportedly achieved when the classifier diagnosed cytomegalovirus status.

CDR3 length equals 16 residues. The germline V gene encodes CDR1 SGHTA and CDR2 FQGTGA. Trimming took 3 bases from V and 4 from J; bases not matched to a gene: 9. A multiplex PCR was run with 60 Vbeta primers and 13 Jbeta primers. Authors' analysis steps: Roughly 80 million unique TCR beta chains, roughly 11 million of them shared, were counted by a later analysis. The table came from immunoSEQ multiplex PCR; TCRdb's copy has only in-frame clones and leaves some out. V, J and clone size reflect that table, while D and trimming were determined from the DNA. The data contain roughly 60,000 clones, about 69% of them singletons.

This chain joins TRBV7-3 and TRBJ2-5, with 9 bases identical to TRBD2. This receptor was obtained from a woman aged 30 to 39 in good health and CMV-seronegative. The sequencing input was PBMCs. Here the CDR3 DNA reads TGTGCCAGCAGCTTCGCTTGGCTAGCGGGAAGAGAGACCCAGTACTTC. Amino acid sequence: CASSFAWLAGRETQYF.